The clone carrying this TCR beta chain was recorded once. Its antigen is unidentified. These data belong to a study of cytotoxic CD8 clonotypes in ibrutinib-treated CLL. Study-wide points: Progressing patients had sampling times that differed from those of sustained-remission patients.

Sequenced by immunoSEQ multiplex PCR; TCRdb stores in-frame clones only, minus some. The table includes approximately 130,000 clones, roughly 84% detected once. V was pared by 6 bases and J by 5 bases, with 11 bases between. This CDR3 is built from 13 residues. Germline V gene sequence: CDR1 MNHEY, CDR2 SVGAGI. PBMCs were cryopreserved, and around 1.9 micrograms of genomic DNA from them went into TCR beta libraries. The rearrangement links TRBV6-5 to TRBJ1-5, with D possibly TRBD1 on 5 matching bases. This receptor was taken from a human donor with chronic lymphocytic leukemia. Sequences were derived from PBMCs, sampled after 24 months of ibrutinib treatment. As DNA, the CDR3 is TGTGCCAGCAGCCGGGACTGGGATCAGCCCCAGCATTTT. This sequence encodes CASSRDWDQPQHF.